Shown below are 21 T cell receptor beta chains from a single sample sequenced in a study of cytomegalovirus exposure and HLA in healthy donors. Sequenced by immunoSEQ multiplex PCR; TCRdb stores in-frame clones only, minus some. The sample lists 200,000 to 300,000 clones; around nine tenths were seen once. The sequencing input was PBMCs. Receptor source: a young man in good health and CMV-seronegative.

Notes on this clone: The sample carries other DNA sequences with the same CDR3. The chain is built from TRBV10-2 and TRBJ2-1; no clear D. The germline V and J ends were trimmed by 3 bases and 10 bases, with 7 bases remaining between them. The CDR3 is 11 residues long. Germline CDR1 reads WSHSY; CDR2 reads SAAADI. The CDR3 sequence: CASSDLREQFF. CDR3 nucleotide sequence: TGCGCCAGCAGTGATTTGCGCGAGCAGTTCTTC.

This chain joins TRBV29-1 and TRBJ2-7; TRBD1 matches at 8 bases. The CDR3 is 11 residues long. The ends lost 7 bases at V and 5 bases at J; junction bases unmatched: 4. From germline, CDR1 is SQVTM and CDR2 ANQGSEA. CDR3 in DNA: TGCAGCGCGGGACAGGTTAACGAGCAGTACTTC. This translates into CSAGQVNEQYF.

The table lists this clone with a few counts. CDR3 coding DNA: TGCGCCAGCAGCTTGATACAGGGGAATGGCTACACCTTC. Translation gives CASSLIQGNGYTF. The V call is TRBV5-1, the J call TRBJ1-2, with TRBD1 matching 7 bases. The CDR3 is made up of 13 amino acids. Germline lookup yields CDR1 SGHRS and CDR2 YFSETQ. V was clipped by 1 base and J by 6 bases; unmatched bases: 3.

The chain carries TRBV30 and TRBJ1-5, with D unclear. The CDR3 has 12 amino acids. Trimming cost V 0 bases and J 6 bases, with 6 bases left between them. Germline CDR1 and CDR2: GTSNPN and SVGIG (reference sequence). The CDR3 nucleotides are TGTGCCTGGAGTGTATACGGTCAGCCCCAGCATTTT. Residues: CAWSVYGQPQHF.

In DNA form, the CDR3 reads TGTGCCAGCTCACCAACGGGAATCAAAAACATTCAGTACTTC. The encoded protein is CASSPTGIKNIQYF. This sequence joins TRBV18 and TRBJ2-4; tentatively, D is TRBD2 (5 bases). The V end was cut by 2 bases, the J end by 3 bases, with 8 bases between. The CDR3 has 14 amino acids. CDR1 is KGHSH, CDR2 LQKENI, per germline. Combining the CDR3 with reference TRBV18 and TRBJ2-4 gives the whole variable domain NAGVMQNPRHLVRRRGQEARLRCSPMKGHSHVYWYRQLPEEGLKFMVYLQKENIIDESGMPKERFSAEFPKEGPSILRIQQVVRGDSAAYFCASSPTGIKNIQYFGAGTRLSVL.

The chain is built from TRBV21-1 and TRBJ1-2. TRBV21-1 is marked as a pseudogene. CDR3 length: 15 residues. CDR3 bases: TGTGCCAGCAGCAAAGGCGCGCTGCCCCTCTATGGCTACACCTTC. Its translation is CASSKGALPLYGYTF.

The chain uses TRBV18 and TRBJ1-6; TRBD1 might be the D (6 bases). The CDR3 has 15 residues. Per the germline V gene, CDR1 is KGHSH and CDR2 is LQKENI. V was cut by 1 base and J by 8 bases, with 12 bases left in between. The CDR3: CASSPLGQLYSPLHF. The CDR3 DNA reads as TGTGCCAGCTCACCACTAGGACAGCTGTATTCACCCCTCCACTTT. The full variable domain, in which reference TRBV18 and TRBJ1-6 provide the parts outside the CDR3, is NAGVMQNPRHLVRRRGQEARLRCSPMKGHSHVYWYRQLPEEGLKFMVYLQKENIIDESGMPKERFSAEFPKEGPSILRIQQVVRGDSAAYFCASSPLGQLYSPLHFGNGTRLTVT.

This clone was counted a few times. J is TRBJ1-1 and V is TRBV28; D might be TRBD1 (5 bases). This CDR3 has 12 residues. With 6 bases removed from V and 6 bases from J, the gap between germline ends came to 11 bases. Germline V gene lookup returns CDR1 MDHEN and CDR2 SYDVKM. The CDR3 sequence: CASRAGLAEAFF. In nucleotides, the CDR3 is TGTGCCAGCAGGGCAGGGCTCGCTGAAGCTTTCTTT.

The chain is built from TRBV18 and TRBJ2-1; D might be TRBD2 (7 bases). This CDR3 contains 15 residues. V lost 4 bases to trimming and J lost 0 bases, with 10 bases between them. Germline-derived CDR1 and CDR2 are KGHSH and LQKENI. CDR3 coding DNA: TGTGCCAGCTCACTTCGGGGGGCCTCCTACAATGAGCAGTTCTTC. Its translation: CASSLRGASYNEQFF. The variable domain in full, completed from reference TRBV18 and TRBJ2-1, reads NAGVMQNPRHLVRRRGQEARLRCSPMKGHSHVYWYRQLPEEGLKFMVYLQKENIIDESGMPKERFSAEFPKEGPSILRIQQVVRGDSAAYFCASSLRGASYNEQFFGPGTRLTVL.

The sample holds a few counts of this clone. The CDR3 protein is CASSQVTQSGGGYEQYF. In DNA, the CDR3 is TGCGCCAGCAGCCAAGTGACTCAAAGCGGGGGTGGCTACGAGCAGTACTTC. The chain combines TRBV4-1 with TRBJ2-7, with 8 nucleotides matching TRBD2. The V and J ends lost 1 base and 3 bases, in that order; junction bases with no gene match: 11. CDR1 is MGHRA and CDR2 is YSYEKL in the germline V gene. This CDR3 region has 17 residues.

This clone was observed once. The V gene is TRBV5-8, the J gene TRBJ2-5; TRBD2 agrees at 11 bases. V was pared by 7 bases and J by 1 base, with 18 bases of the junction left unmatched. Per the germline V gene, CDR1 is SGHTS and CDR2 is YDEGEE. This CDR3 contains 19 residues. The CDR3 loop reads CASSSAGTSGFFTQETQYF. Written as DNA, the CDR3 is TGTGCCAGCTCATCGGCCGGGACTAGCGGATTCTTCACCCAAGAGACCCAGTACTTC.

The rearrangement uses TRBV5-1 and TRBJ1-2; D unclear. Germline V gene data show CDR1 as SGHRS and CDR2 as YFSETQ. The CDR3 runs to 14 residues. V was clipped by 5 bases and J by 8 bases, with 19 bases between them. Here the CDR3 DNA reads TGCGCCAGCAGGCCCGAATACGGAGTAGGCGGCTACACCTTC. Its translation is CASRPEYGVGGYTF.

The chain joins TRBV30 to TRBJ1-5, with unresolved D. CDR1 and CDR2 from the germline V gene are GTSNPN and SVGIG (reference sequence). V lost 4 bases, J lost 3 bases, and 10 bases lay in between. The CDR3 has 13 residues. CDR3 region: CAWNAIPNQPQHF. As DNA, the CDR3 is TGTGCCTGGAACGCGATCCCCAATCAGCCCCAGCATTTT. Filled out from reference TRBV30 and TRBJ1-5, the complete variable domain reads SQTIHQWPATLVQPVGSPLSLECTVEGTSNPNLYWYRQAAGRGLQLLFYSVGIGQISSEVPQNLSASRPQDRQFILSSKKLLLSDSGFYLCAWNAIPNQPQHFGDGTRLSIL.

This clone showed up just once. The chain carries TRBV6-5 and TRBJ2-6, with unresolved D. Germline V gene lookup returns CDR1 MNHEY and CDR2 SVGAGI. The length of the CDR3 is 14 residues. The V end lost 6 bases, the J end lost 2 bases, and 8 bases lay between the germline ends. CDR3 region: CASSPVTGANVLTF. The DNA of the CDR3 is TGTGCCAGCAGCCCCGTTACTGGGGCCAACGTCCTGACTTTC.

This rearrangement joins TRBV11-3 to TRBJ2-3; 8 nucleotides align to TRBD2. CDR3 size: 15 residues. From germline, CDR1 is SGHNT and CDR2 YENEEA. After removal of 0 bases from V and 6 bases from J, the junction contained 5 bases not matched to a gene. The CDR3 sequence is CASSLDGTRSDTQYF. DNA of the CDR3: TGTGCCAGCAGCTTAGACGGGACTAGAAGCGATACGCAGTATTTT.

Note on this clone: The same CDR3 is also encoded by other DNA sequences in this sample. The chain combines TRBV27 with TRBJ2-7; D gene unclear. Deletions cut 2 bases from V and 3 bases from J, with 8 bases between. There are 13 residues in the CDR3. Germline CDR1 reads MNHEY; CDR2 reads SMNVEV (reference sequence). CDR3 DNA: TGTGCCAGCAGTTTAGGGCAGTTCTACGAGCAGTACTTC. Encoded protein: CASSLGQFYEQYF.

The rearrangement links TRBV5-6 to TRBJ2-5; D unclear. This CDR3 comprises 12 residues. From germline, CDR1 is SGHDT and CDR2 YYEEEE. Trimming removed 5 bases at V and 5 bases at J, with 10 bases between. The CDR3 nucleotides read TGTGCCAGCAGATTTCAGGCTGAGACCCAGTACTTC. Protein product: CASRFQAETQYF.

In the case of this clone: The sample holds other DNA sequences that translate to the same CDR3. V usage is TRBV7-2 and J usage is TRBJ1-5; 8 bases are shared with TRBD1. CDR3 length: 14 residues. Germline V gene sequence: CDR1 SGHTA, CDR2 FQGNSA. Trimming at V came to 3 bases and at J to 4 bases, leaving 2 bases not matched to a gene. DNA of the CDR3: TGTGCCAGCAGCTTTACAGGGGGGAATCAGCCCCAGCATTTT. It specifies CASSFTGGNQPQHF.

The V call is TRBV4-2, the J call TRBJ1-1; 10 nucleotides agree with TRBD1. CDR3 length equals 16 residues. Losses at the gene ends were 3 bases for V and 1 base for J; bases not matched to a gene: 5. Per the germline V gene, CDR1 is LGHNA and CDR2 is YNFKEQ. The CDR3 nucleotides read TGTGCCAGCAGCCAGGACTGGGACAGGGGGAACACTGAAGCTTTCTTT. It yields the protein CASSQDWDRGNTEAFF.

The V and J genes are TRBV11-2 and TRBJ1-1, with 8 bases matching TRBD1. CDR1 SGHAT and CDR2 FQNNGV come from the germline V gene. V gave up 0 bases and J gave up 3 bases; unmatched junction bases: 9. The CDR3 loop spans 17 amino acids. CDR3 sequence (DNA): TGTGCCAGCAGCTTAGAAGGACAGGGCAATCTTCACACTGAAGCTTTCTTT. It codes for CASSLEGQGNLHTEAFF.

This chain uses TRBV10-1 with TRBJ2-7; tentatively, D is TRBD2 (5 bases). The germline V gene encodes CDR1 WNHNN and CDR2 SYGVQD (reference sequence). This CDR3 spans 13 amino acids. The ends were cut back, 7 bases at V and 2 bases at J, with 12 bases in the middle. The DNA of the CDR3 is TGCGCCAGCAATTTAACCGGGACCTACGAGCAGTACTTC. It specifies CASNLTGTYEQYF.